The rows below give T cell receptor beta chains drawn from one sample of a study of beta chain features in type 1 diabetes. Here immunoSEQ multiplex PCR was the method, and the copy in TCRdb shows in-frame clones only, minus some. The sample includes about 900,000 clones, about a sixth of them seen just once. The sample consisted of naive CD4+ T cells from blood. These receptors originate from a woman aged 18-29 years in good health. The CDR3 runs from the conserved cysteine through the conserved F or W. Fields, in order: clone size, CDR3 length, D gene, J gene, V gene, CDR3 protein, CDR3 DNA. The D gene is left open where the match is weak. Only part of the rows carry a size: once, few, many, or a class if the clone is expanded.

clone size: .; CDR3 length: 15; D gene: TRBD2; J gene: TRBJ2-3; V gene: TRBV6-5; CDR3 protein: CASSSNARDYRTQYF; CDR3 DNA: TGTGCCAGCAGTTCTAATGCCCGGGACTACCGAACGCAGTATTTT
clone size: few; CDR3 length: 14; D gene: .; J gene: TRBJ2-3; V gene: TRBV10-3; CDR3 protein: CAISDGAHTDTQYF; CDR3 DNA: TGTGCCATCAGTGATGGGGCACACACAGATACGCAGTATTTT
clone size: few; CDR3 length: 15; D gene: .; J gene: TRBJ2-2; V gene: TRBV2; CDR3 protein: CASSDQIPGTGELFF; CDR3 DNA: TGTGCCAGCAGTGATCAGATCCCTGGGACCGGGGAGCTGTTTTTT
clone size: .; CDR3 length: 15; D gene: TRBD2; J gene: TRBJ2-7; V gene: TRBV6-5; CDR3 protein: CASSPPSGNPYEQYF; CDR3 DNA: TGTGCCAGCAGCCCCCCAAGCGGGAATCCCTACGAGCAGTACTTC
clone size: .; CDR3 length: 15; D gene: TRBD1; J gene: TRBJ1-5; V gene: TRBV6-5; CDR3 protein: CASRPTGQGNQPQHF; CDR3 DNA: TGTGCCAGCAGACCCACCGGACAGGGCAATCAGCCCCAGCATTTT
clone size: .; CDR3 length: 14; D gene: TRBD2; J gene: TRBJ2-3; V gene: TRBV10-3; CDR3 protein: CATRSGRQTDTQYF; CDR3 DNA: TGTGCCACACGTAGCGGGAGGCAGACAGATACGCAGTATTTT
clone size: .; CDR3 length: 13; D gene: .; J gene: TRBJ2-5; V gene: TRBV7-2; CDR3 protein: CASSRGNQETQYF; CDR3 DNA: TGTGCCAGCAGCCGGGGGAACCAAGAGACCCAGTACTTC
clone size: .; CDR3 length: 15; D gene: .; J gene: TRBJ1-3; V gene: TRBV28; CDR3 protein: CASNPGRASGNTIYF; CDR3 DNA: TGTGCCAGCAACCCCGGTCGGGCTAGTGGAAACACCATATATTTT
clone size: .; CDR3 length: 15; D gene: TRBD2; J gene: TRBJ2-3; V gene: TRBV28; CDR3 protein: CASSSAGEGTDTQYF; CDR3 DNA: TGTGCCAGCAGTTCCGCGGGAGAGGGCACAGATACGCAGTATTTT
clone size: few; CDR3 length: 14; D gene: .; J gene: TRBJ2-7; V gene: TRBV4-3; CDR3 protein: CASSQDPRGGEQYF; CDR3 DNA: TGCGCCAGCAGCCAAGACCCTCGAGGGGGCGAGCAGTACTTC
clone size: few; CDR3 length: 14; D gene: .; J gene: TRBJ2-5; V gene: TRBV7-8; CDR3 protein: CASSLGRLQETQYF; CDR3 DNA: TGTGCCAGCAGCTTAGGTCGGCTTCAAGAGACCCAGTACTTC
clone size: .; CDR3 length: 15; D gene: TRBD1; J gene: TRBJ2-5; V gene: TRBV2; CDR3 protein: CASHFQGQGQETQYF; CDR3 DNA: TGTGCCAGCCATTTCCAGGGACAGGGTCAAGAGACCCAGTACTTC
clone size: .; CDR3 length: 13; D gene: .; J gene: TRBJ2-5; V gene: TRBV9; CDR3 protein: CASSVGVWETQYF; CDR3 DNA: TGTGCCAGCAGCGTAGGTGTCTGGGAGACCCAGTACTTC
clone size: few; CDR3 length: 13; D gene: .; J gene: TRBJ2-7; V gene: TRBV6-6; CDR3 protein: CASSYSAPWEQYF; CDR3 DNA: TGTGCCAGCAGTTACTCGGCTCCCTGGGAGCAGTACTTC
clone size: few; CDR3 length: 13; D gene: .; J gene: TRBJ1-2; V gene: TRBV6-4; CDR3 protein: CASSDTGLDGYTF; CDR3 DNA: TGTGCCAGCAGTGACACGGGGTTGGATGGCTACACCTTC
clone size: .; CDR3 length: 15; D gene: TRBD1; J gene: TRBJ2-7; V gene: TRBV2; CDR3 protein: CASNQQGAASYEQYF; CDR3 DNA: TGTGCCAGCAACCAACAGGGGGCCGCGTCCTACGAGCAGTACTTC
clone size: few; CDR3 length: 15; D gene: .; J gene: TRBJ2-2; V gene: TRBV15; CDR3 protein: CATSRDSGYAGELFF; CDR3 DNA: TGTGCCACCAGCAGAGACTCGGGGTATGCCGGGGAGCTGTTTTTT
clone size: few; CDR3 length: 11; D gene: TRBD1; J gene: TRBJ1-2; V gene: TRBV9; CDR3 protein: CASSGQGRYTF; CDR3 DNA: TGTGCCAGCAGCGGACAGGGTCGCTACACCTTC
clone size: .; CDR3 length: 12; D gene: .; J gene: TRBJ2-4; V gene: TRBV6-1; CDR3 protein: CASSDRKNIQYF; CDR3 DNA: TGTGCCAGCAGCGACCGAAAAAACATTCAGTACTTC
clone size: .; CDR3 length: 14; D gene: .; J gene: TRBJ1-5; V gene: TRBV18; CDR3 protein: CASSPKRINQPQHF; CDR3 DNA: TGTGCCAGCTCACCAAAACGGATCAATCAGCCCCAGCATTTT
clone size: few; CDR3 length: 12; D gene: .; J gene: TRBJ1-1; V gene: TRBV28; CDR3 protein: CASHRGYTEAFF; CDR3 DNA: TGTGCCAGCCATAGGGGTTACACTGAAGCTTTCTTT
clone size: few; CDR3 length: 15; D gene: .; J gene: TRBJ1-5; V gene: TRBV18; CDR3 protein: CASSPPGDWGQPQHF; CDR3 DNA: TGTGCCAGCTCACCACCGGGGGATTGGGGTCAGCCCCAGCATTTT
clone size: .; CDR3 length: 12; D gene: .; J gene: TRBJ1-3; V gene: TRBV5-8; CDR3 protein: CASSFRGDTIYF; CDR3 DNA: TGTGCCAGCAGCTTTCGGGGGGACACCATATATTTT
clone size: .; CDR3 length: 12; D gene: .; J gene: TRBJ2-7; V gene: TRBV18; CDR3 protein: CASSPGRYEQYF; CDR3 DNA: TGTGCCAGCTCACCCGGCAGGTACGAGCAGTACTTC
clone size: .; CDR3 length: 12; D gene: .; J gene: TRBJ1-6; V gene: TRBV7-9; CDR3 protein: CASRQGLSPLHF; CDR3 DNA: TGTGCCAGCAGACAGGGTTTGTCACCCCTCCACTTT
clone size: .; CDR3 length: 15; D gene: TRBD1; J gene: TRBJ1-2; V gene: TRBV15; CDR3 protein: CATSKTGQGIGSYTF; CDR3 DNA: TGTGCCACCAGCAAAACGGGACAGGGGATAGGGAGCTACACCTTC
clone size: few; CDR3 length: 13; D gene: .; J gene: TRBJ1-1; V gene: TRBV10-3; CDR3 protein: CAIGAGPNTEAFF; CDR3 DNA: TGTGCCATCGGGGCAGGCCCGAACACTGAAGCTTTCTTT
clone size: few; CDR3 length: 12; D gene: .; J gene: TRBJ2-5; V gene: TRBV28; CDR3 protein: CASSFRGGTQYF; CDR3 DNA: TGTGCCAGCAGTTTTAGGGGAGGGACCCAGTACTTC
clone size: .; CDR3 length: 15; D gene: .; J gene: TRBJ2-1; V gene: TRBV5-1; CDR3 protein: CASSLDRTDYNEQFF; CDR3 DNA: TGCGCCAGCAGCTTGGATCGTACAGACTACAATGAGCAGTTCTTC
clone size: few; CDR3 length: 15; D gene: .; J gene: TRBJ1-3; V gene: TRBV28; CDR3 protein: CASSSGTPTGNTIYF; CDR3 DNA: TGTGCCAGCAGCTCCGGGACACCAACTGGAAACACCATATATTTT
clone size: .; CDR3 length: 14; D gene: .; J gene: TRBJ2-3; V gene: TRBV19; CDR3 protein: CASKVSGRTDTQYF; CDR3 DNA: TGTGCCAGTAAGGTTTCGGGGCGCACAGATACGCAGTATTTT
clone size: few; CDR3 length: 19; D gene: TRBD1; J gene: TRBJ2-4; V gene: TRBV15; CDR3 protein: CATSINPPTGIVAKNIQYF; CDR3 DNA: TGTGCCACCAGCATAAACCCACCGACAGGGATTGTAGCCAAAAACATTCAGTACTTC
clone size: few; CDR3 length: 13; D gene: .; J gene: TRBJ2-1; V gene: TRBV19; CDR3 protein: CASSIGGRREQFF; CDR3 DNA: TGTGCCAGTAGTATCGGTGGGCGGCGGGAGCAGTTCTTC
clone size: .; CDR3 length: 14; D gene: .; J gene: TRBJ2-5; V gene: TRBV4-1; CDR3 protein: CASSQRDFAETQYF; CDR3 DNA: TGCGCCAGCAGCCAAAGGGACTTCGCGGAGACCCAGTACTTC
clone size: few; CDR3 length: 15; D gene: .; J gene: TRBJ1-1; V gene: TRBV2; CDR3 protein: CASPEGNLMNTEAFF; CDR3 DNA: TGTGCCAGCCCTGAAGGCAATCTCATGAACACTGAAGCTTTCTTT
clone size: .; CDR3 length: 15; D gene: .; J gene: TRBJ2-1; V gene: TRBV9; CDR3 protein: CASNRAESSYNEQFF; CDR3 DNA: TGTGCCAGCAACCGGGCGGAAAGCTCCTACAATGAGCAGTTCTTC
clone size: few; CDR3 length: 13; D gene: .; J gene: TRBJ2-7; V gene: TRBV6-6; CDR3 protein: CASRKTESYEQYF; CDR3 DNA: TGTGCCAGCAGAAAAACAGAGAGCTACGAGCAGTACTTC
clone size: .; CDR3 length: 16; D gene: .; J gene: TRBJ2-3; V gene: TRBV7-2; CDR3 protein: CASSQARGGSTDTQYF; CDR3 DNA: TGCGCCAGCAGCCAAGCTCGCGGAGGGAGCACAGATACGCAGTATTTT